The TCR beta chain described here comes from a study of Ad26.COV2.S vaccination and SARS-CoV-2 variants. On the study more broadly: Enrolled in COV1001, the donor was in the Ad26.COV2.S trial arm, which received the vaccine. The study gave Ad26.COV2.S intramuscularly, once or twice 56 days apart. Study-level results: Analytic work on TCR breadth and depth might have understated the full extent of total T cell responses.

Assay used: immunoSEQ multiplex PCR; TCRdb lists only in-frame clones, some missing. The sample consists of roughly 510,000 clones, around 90% of them appearing once. Treatment indicated: roughly 19 received Ad26.COV2.S at low or high dose, single or two shots; five or six received placebo; per-sample allocation not given. Sample collection was performed on day 63 after the first vaccine or placebo injection. The shot given was an Ad26 vector that makes Wuhan-strain SARS-CoV-2 spike. Germline V gives CDR1 MNHEY, CDR2 SMNVEV (reference sequence). The CDR3 is 13 amino acids. V was shortened by 5 bases and J by 8 bases, with 14 bases between the two germline ends. Details on this clone: Its antigen is unknown.

This specimen consisted of peripheral blood, obtained in a trial of Ad26.COV2.S vaccine versus placebo. The genes are TRBV27 and TRBJ2-3; D remains ambiguous. The sequence came from a person between 18 and 59 years old who received the Ad26.COV2.S COVID-19 vaccine or a placebo. The CDR3 coding sequence is TGTGCCAGCAGTCCCGATTTTTCCAGTACGCAGTATTTT. Translating gives CASSPDFSSTQYF.